The 25 T cell receptor beta chains listed next were all sequenced from one sample in a study of blood T cell repertoires in COVID-19. Profiled with immunoSEQ multiplex PCR; TCRdb holds only in-frame clones, not every one. The profile shows tens of thousands of clones, roughly three quarters of them singletons. Source material: peripheral blood. The receptor set was obtained from a human donor in a cohort sampled during active COVID-19.

V usage is TRBV7-6 and J usage is TRBJ2-2, with 7 bases that match TRBD2. The CDR3 consists of 18 residues. V was pared by 5 bases and J by 4 bases, with 16 bases of the junction left unmatched. Germline loops: CDR1 SGHVS, CDR2 FNYEAQ. The CDR3 protein is CASSPSGLAESATGELFF. Written as DNA, the CDR3 is TGTGCCAGCAGCCCATCGGGGCTAGCGGAGTCGGCCACCGGGGAGCTGTTTTTT.

The rearrangement joins TRBV29-1 to TRBJ2-1; 14 bases fit TRBD2. The CDR3 extends over 18 amino acids. The germline V gene has CDR1 SQVTM and CDR2 ANQGSEA. The ends lost 6 bases at V and 0 bases at J; junction bases unmatched: 10. The chain's CDR3 is CSVIGLAGGSSSYNEQFF. The CDR3 DNA is TGCAGCGTCATCGGACTAGCGGGAGGCTCAAGCTCCTACAATGAGCAGTTCTTC.

The chain recombines TRBV9 with TRBJ2-1; perhaps TRBD2 as D (6 bases). CDR1 SGDLS and CDR2 YYNGEE come from the germline V gene. V was cut by 0 bases and J by 1 base, with 11 bases left in between. The CDR3 sequence is 16 residues long. CDR3 bases: TGTGCCAGCAGCGTAGAGGGGACTGGGTCCTACAATGAGCAGTTCTTC. It specifies CASSVEGTGSYNEQFF. The full variable domain, in which reference TRBV9 and TRBJ2-1 provide the parts outside the CDR3, is DSGVTQTPKHLITATGQRVTLRCSPRSGDLSVYWYQQSLDQGLQFLIQYYNGEERAKGNILERFSAQQFPDLHSELNLSSLELGDSALYFCASSVEGTGSYNEQFFGPGTRLTVL.

CDR3 sequence: CASGTGGTNEKLFF. In nucleotides, the CDR3 is TGTGCCAGTGGAACAGGGGGGACTAATGAAAAACTGTTTTTT. This sequence joins TRBV19 and TRBJ1-4; TRBD1 agrees at 8 bases. The germline V gene encodes CDR1 LNHDA and CDR2 SQIVND (reference sequence). The CDR3 spans 14 residues. The V and J ends lost 8 bases and 2 bases, in that order; junction bases with no gene match: 4.

The chain has TRBV6-2 or TRBV6-3 and TRBJ2-1; TRBD2 matches 12 bases. Trimming took 2 bases from V and 8 from J; bases not matched to a gene: 7. CDR1 is MNHEY and CDR2 is SVGEGT in the germline V gene. The CDR3 sequence is 16 residues long. The CDR3 is CASSYPLAGGPDEQFF. CDR3 coding DNA: TGTGCCAGCAGTTACCCCCTAGCGGGAGGGCCGGATGAGCAGTTCTTC.

V and J are TRBV10-2 and TRBJ2-1, with D tentatively TRBD2 (6 bases). Germline values: CDR1 WSHSY, CDR2 SAAADI. This CDR3 comprises 14 residues. The V and J ends lost 7 bases and 4 bases respectively, with 14 bases between them. The CDR3 region is CASKASGVYNEQFF. CDR3 in DNA: TGCGCCAGCAAGGCCTCGGGAGTGTACAATGAGCAGTTCTTC.

CDR3 nucleotides: TGTGCCAGCAGCTTAAATCGACTTACTTATTACACTGAAGCTTTCTTT. This translates into CASSLNRLTYYTEAFF. V and J are TRBV7-8 and TRBJ1-1; D is uncertain. This CDR3 spans 16 amino acids. Trimming took off 2 bases at V and 3 bases at J, with 16 bases between the two ends. Germline V gives CDR1 SGHVS, CDR2 FQNEAQ.

The gene calls are TRBV6-5 and TRBJ1-2; D not certain. Trimming shortened V by 6 bases and J by 3 bases, and 17 bases separated the two germline ends. The CDR3 contains 15 residues. CDR1 is MNHEY, CDR2 SVGAGI, per germline. The CDR3 sequence is CASSRTRLIYYGYTF. The CDR3 DNA reads TGTGCCAGCAGCCGTACTCGACTCATCTACTATGGCTACACCTTC.

This chain links TRBV4-2 with TRBJ2-5, with 10 bases lining up with TRBD2. V trimming: 0 bases; J trimming: 5 bases; junction bases outside the gene matches: 9. Germline CDR1 is LGHNA and CDR2 is YNFKEQ. The CDR3 runs 17 residues. CDR3 in DNA: TGTGCCAGCAGCCAAGATCTAACTAGCGGGACGAGGGAGACCCAGTACTTC. It specifies CASSQDLTSGTRETQYF.

This chain links TRBV7-8 with TRBJ2-3, with 12 bases matching TRBD2. The length of the CDR3 is 18 residues. Germline lookup yields CDR1 SGHVS and CDR2 FQNEAQ. After removal of 5 bases from V and 6 bases from J, the junction contained 15 bases not matched to a gene. In nucleotides, the CDR3 is TGTGCCAGCAGCGACGCCGCCTCTAGCGGGAGGGCTGGGGATACGCAGTATTTT. It codes for CASSDAASSGRAGDTQYF.

V usage is TRBV25-1 and J usage is TRBJ2-7; 7 nucleotides match TRBD2. This CDR3 comprises 15 residues. Germline CDR1 and CDR2: MGHDK and SYGVNS. The V and J ends lost 3 bases and 0 bases, in that order; junction bases with no gene match: 5. The chain's CDR3 is CASSEASGLSYEQYF. The CDR3 region has the DNA TGTGCCAGCAGTGAGGCTAGCGGACTCTCCTACGAGCAGTACTTC.

As regards this clone: Germline and junction disagree at one end, which may indicate a read error. CDR3 region: CASSSSTSGVNEQFF. The CDR3 DNA is TGTGCTAGCAGCTCCTCGACTAGCGGGGTCAATGAGCAGTTCTTC. This chain connects TRBV7-7 to TRBJ2-1, with 11 positions matching TRBD2. CDR3 length: 15 residues. Germline V gene data show CDR1 as SSHAT and CDR2 as FNYEAQ (reference sequence).

The gene calls are TRBV5-6 and TRBJ2-7; 7 bases are a match to TRBD2. This CDR3 comprises 14 residues. Unmatched junction bases numbered 11, after V lost 4 bases and J lost 7 bases. Germline loops: CDR1 SGHDT, CDR2 YYEEEE. CDR3 coding DNA: TGTGCCAGCAGCAACCTGCGGGAGACAAGGGAGCAGTACTTC. This translates into CASSNLRETREQYF. The variable domain in full, completed from reference TRBV5-6 and TRBJ2-7, reads DAGVTQSPTHLIKTRGQQVTLRCSPKSGHDTVSWYQQALGQGPQFIFQYYEEEERQRGNFPDRFSGHQFPNYSSELNVNALLLGDSALYLCASSNLRETREQYFGPGTRLTVT.

This chain links TRBV7-6 with TRBJ2-2; 9 bases match TRBD2. There are 16 residues in the CDR3. CDR1 SGHVS and CDR2 FNYEAQ come from the germline V gene. V was pared by 5 bases and J by 4 bases, with 8 bases of the junction left unmatched. The CDR3 nucleotides read TGTGCCAGCAGCCGGGTAGCGGGAGCTACCACCGGGGAGCTGTTTTTT. Its protein product is CASSRVAGATTGELFF.

The chain recombines TRBV18 with TRBJ1-1, with 9 bases that match TRBD1. The V gene end was trimmed by 0 bases and the J gene end by 3 bases; junction bases not matched to a gene: 5. Germline assignment: CDR1 KGHSH and CDR2 LQKENI. The CDR3 loop spans 16 amino acids. This CDR3 is CASSPPKGQGDTEAFF. The DNA for the CDR3 is TGTGCCAGCTCACCACCGAAGGGACAGGGAGACACTGAAGCTTTCTTT.

This clone came up once. J is TRBJ2-5 and V is TRBV19; 11 bases map to TRBD2. Germline values: CDR1 LNHDA, CDR2 SQIVND (reference sequence). The CDR3 loop spans 17 amino acids. J was trimmed by 4 bases and V by 5 bases; bases with no gene match: 12. In DNA form, the CDR3 reads TGTGCCAGTAGTTATCGGCTAGCGGGAGGACTTAGAGAGACCCAGTACTTC. Protein product: CASSYRLAGGLRETQYF.

This rearrangement joins TRBV4-1 to TRBJ2-6; TRBD2 aligns across 9 bases. The trim removed 5 bases at V and 1 base at J, leaving 3 bases unmatched. Germline CDR1 reads MGHRA; CDR2 reads YSYEKL. This CDR3 has 16 amino acids. CDR3 protein: CASSVSGSSGANVLTF. CDR3 sequence (DNA): TGCGCCAGCAGCGTTAGCGGGAGTTCTGGGGCCAACGTCCTGACTTTC.

This sequence joins TRBV4-1 and TRBJ1-1; D possibly corresponds to TRBD1 (5 bases). Looked up from germline, CDR1 is MGHRA and CDR2 is YSYEKL. V was trimmed by 2 bases and J by 1 base, leaving 14 bases between them. This CDR3 region has 16 residues. CDR3 sequence (DNA): TGCGCCAGCAGCCAAATCTTCCAGGGTGGGAACACTGAAGCTTTCTTT. This translates into CASSQIFQGGNTEAFF.

The chain recombines TRBV2 with TRBJ1-3; D is uncertain. CDR1 and CDR2 from the germline V gene are SNHLY and FYNNEI. Trimming left V 4 bases short and J 0 bases short, with 16 bases between. The CDR3 totals 17 residues. The DNA of the CDR3 is TGTGCCAGCAGTGGGGCTTTTGACACGATCTCTGGAAACACCATATATTTT. This encodes CASSGAFDTISGNTIYF.

The CDR3 spells CASSLDRGTNEKLFF. The CDR3 DNA reads TGTGCCAGCAGCTTGGACCGGGGAACTAATGAAAAACTGTTTTTT. The genes are TRBV5-4 and TRBJ1-4; no reliable D call. The CDR3 is made up of 15 amino acids. Trimming stripped 0 bases from V and 1 base from J, with 7 bases between. CDR1 and CDR2 from the germline V gene are SGHNT and YYREEE (reference sequence).

The chain carries TRBV10-3 and TRBJ2-3, with 9 bases matching TRBD2. The V gene's germline CDR1 is ENHRY and CDR2 SYGVKD. There are 15 residues in the CDR3. V dropped 2 bases and J dropped 0; count of bases not matched to a gene: 0. The CDR3 reads CAISETSGSTDTQYF. The CDR3 coding sequence is TGTGCCATCAGTGAGACTAGCGGGAGCACAGATACGCAGTATTTT.

This clone was seen a single time. The rearrangement links TRBV3-1 (or the pseudogene TRBV3-2) to TRBJ1-2; 9 bases are shared with TRBD1. This CDR3 region has 17 residues. J gave up 0 bases and V 1 base, and 6 bases lay outside the gene matches. The germline CDR1 and CDR2 sequences are LGHDT and YNNKEL (reference sequence). CDR3 sequence reads: CASSQVMGQGPNYGYTF. The CDR3 DNA reads TGTGCCAGCAGCCAAGTGATGGGACAGGGCCCTAACTATGGCTACACCTTC.

This rearrangement joins TRBV6-1 to TRBJ2-1; unclear D gene. CDR3 length: 14 amino acids. Germline V gene lookup returns CDR1 MNHNS and CDR2 SASEGT. Trimming stripped 2 bases from V and 2 bases from J, with 7 bases between. CDR3 DNA sequence: TGTGCCAGCAGTGAAACGGCGGCCTACAATGAGCAGTTCTTC. Protein product: CASSETAAYNEQFF.

Here the CDR3 DNA reads TGTGCCAGCAGCCCCGAGCGTGACACTGAAGCTTTCTTT. Amino acid sequence: CASSPERDTEAFF. The chain has TRBV11-3 and TRBJ1-1; unclear D gene. V lost 5 bases and J lost 3, with 10 bases in between. Looked up from germline, CDR1 is SGHNT and CDR2 is YENEEA. The CDR3 covers 13 residues.

V and J are TRBV5-1 and TRBJ2-1; 15 bases match TRBD2. This CDR3 has 17 residues. The V gene's germline CDR1 is SGHRS and CDR2 YFSETQ. The junction had 3 bases not matched to a gene; V was cut back by 5 bases and J by 0 bases. Written as DNA, the CDR3 is TGCGCCAGCAGAGGGACTAGCGGGAGGAGCTCCTACAATGAGCAGTTCTTC. This gives the protein CASRGTSGRSSYNEQFF.